The 21 T cell receptor beta chains given below trace back to one sample, sequenced in a study of T cell responses to AZD1222 COVID-19 vaccine (dated by TCRdb to the early 2020s). Interpreted using the paper, the time point label stands for: about 28 days (+/-7) after the second vaccine dose. Library generation was performed with the immunoSEQ multiplex PCR assay. TCRdb mirrors the immuneACCESS table, restricted to in-frame sequences. Some clones are absent from its copies; in checked studies, under half trace to an unresolved V gene, and the reason for the others is unknown. This sample has approximately 150,000 clones in its table, and 85% to 95% of those were observed once. About 4.6% of the sample comes from the top ten. This specimen was peripheral blood, taken 28 days after the second AZD1222 dose. The receptors were sampled from an adult who received the AZD1222 COVID-19 vaccine.

CDR3 sequence (DNA): TGTGCCAGCAGGAACGGTGGGGTGAACACTGAAGCTTTCTTT. It specifies CASRNGGVNTEAFF. The chain is built from TRBV7-9 and TRBJ1-1, with D uncertain. Trimming took 6 bases from V and 0 from J, leaving 11 bases between them. The CDR3 is 14 amino acids. Germline lookup yields CDR1 SEHNR and CDR2 FQNEAQ (reference sequence).

The chain joins TRBV20-1 to TRBJ1-1; the D is unclear. The CDR3 extends over 11 amino acids. Trimming shortened V by 7 bases and J by 5 bases, and 11 bases separated the two germline ends. Germline V CDR1 and CDR2: DFQATT, SNEGSKA (reference sequence). In nucleotides, the CDR3 is TGCAGTGTGGAAGGGCGGACTGAAGCTTTCTTT. Encoded protein: CSVEGRTEAFF.

The table lists this clone with a count of one. The V and J genes are TRBV4-3 and TRBJ2-3, with D possibly TRBD2 on 6 matching bases. Germline CDR1 is LGHNA and CDR2 is YSLEER. V was pared by 0 bases and J by 2 bases, with 9 bases between. CDR3 length equals 15 residues. The CDR3 nucleotides are TGCGCCAGCAGCCAAGAGCTAGCGTTCACAGATACGCAGTATTTT. Translated, it gives CASSQELAFTDTQYF.

This sequence joins TRBV19 and TRBJ1-1; 7 bases match TRBD1. V lost 6 bases to trimming and J lost 1 base; unmatched junction nucleotides: 2. The CDR3 spans 13 residues. Germline CDR1 is LNHDA and CDR2 is SQIVND (reference sequence). The CDR3 DNA reads as TGTGCCAGTAGAGGGACAGCGAACACTGAAGCTTTCTTT. This codes for CASRGTANTEAFF.

This chain joins TRBV27 and TRBJ2-1; TRBD2 agrees at 8 bases. The CDR3 covers 16 residues. CDR1 MNHEY and CDR2 SMNVEV come from the germline V gene (reference sequence). Trimming cost V 7 bases and J 0 bases; bases outside gene matches: 8. The CDR3 DNA is TGTGCCAGCAACCTTAGCGGGGAAAGCTCCTACAATGAGCAGTTCTTC. Translated: CASNLSGESSYNEQFF.

The chain combines TRBV11-2 with TRBJ2-3, with D tentatively TRBD1 (6 bases). Looked up from germline, CDR1 is SGHAT and CDR2 is FQNNGV. The CDR3 is 15 residues long. The V end was cut by 5 bases, the J end by 4 bases, with 16 bases between. The CDR3 loop is CASSTRDNRADTQYF. The CDR3, as DNA: TGTGCCAGCAGCACCCGGGACAACAGGGCAGATACGCAGTATTTT.

In DNA form, the CDR3 reads TGTGCCAGCAGCCTGGGGGGACAGGCAGAAAAACTGTTTTTT. This gives the protein CASSLGGQAEKLFF. The chain couples TRBV28 to TRBJ1-4; the match to TRBD1 covers 8 bases. With V trimmed by 6 bases and J by 8 bases, 8 bases remained unmatched. Germline V lookup: CDR1 MDHEN, CDR2 SYDVKM. The CDR3 is 14 amino acids.

The chain has TRBV5-1 and TRBJ2-3; D is perhaps TRBD1 or TRBD2 (5 bases each). V gave up 0 bases and J gave up 4 bases, with 12 bases separating them. This CDR3 is 15 amino acids long. The germline CDR1 and CDR2 sequences are SGHRS and YFSETQ. Here the CDR3 DNA reads TGCGCCAGCAGCTTGGGAGATGGGGACGCAGATACGCAGTATTTT. Encoded protein: CASSLGDGDADTQYF.

This chain uses TRBV29-1 with TRBJ1-5; TRBD1 might be the D (5 bases). The germline V gene has CDR1 SQVTM and CDR2 ANQGSEA. Trimming removed 4 bases from V and 6 bases from J, with 13 bases in between. This CDR3 has 13 amino acids. In DNA form, the CDR3 reads TGCAGCGTTGTGGGGGATAAGTCTCAGCCCCAGCATTTT. As protein: CSVVGDKSQPQHF.

V is TRBV2 and J is TRBJ1-2, with no clear D. This CDR3 is 15 amino acids long. Per germline, CDR1 SNHLY and CDR2 FYNNEI. Trimming removed 3 bases from V and 4 bases from J, with 15 bases in between. The CDR3 loop is CASSDERYSLYGYTF. Here the CDR3 DNA reads TGTGCCAGCAGTGACGAGAGATACAGCCTCTATGGCTACACCTTC.

The rearrangement links TRBV6-6 to TRBJ1-5; TRBD1 agrees at 9 bases. The trim removed 6 bases at V and 4 bases at J, leaving 4 bases unmatched. The CDR3 is 14 amino acids. Per the germline V gene, CDR1 is MNHNY and CDR2 is SVGAGI (reference sequence). The CDR3 DNA follows: TGTGCCAGCAGACCGGGGACAGGGAATCAGCCCCAGCATTTT. It encodes CASRPGTGNQPQHF.

The chain couples TRBV4-3 to TRBJ2-7; 10 bases fit TRBD2. Germline assignment: CDR1 LGHNA and CDR2 YSLEER. The trim removed 0 bases at V and 4 bases at J, leaving 3 bases unmatched. The CDR3 sequence is 15 residues long. Written as DNA, the CDR3 is TGCGCCAGCAGCCAAGAAGGTAGCGGGAGGTACGAGCAGTACTTC. Its translation is CASSQEGSGRYEQYF.

The chain's CDR3 is CASQPTGRAEAFF. In DNA form, the CDR3 reads TGCGCCAGCCAACCGACAGGGAGGGCTGAAGCTTTCTTT. This chain uses TRBV5-1 with TRBJ1-1; 7 bases line up with TRBD1. Unmatched junction bases numbered 9, after V lost 7 bases and J lost 6 bases. Per the germline V gene, CDR1 is SGHRS and CDR2 is YFSETQ. The CDR3 extends over 13 amino acids.

This chain joins TRBV30 and TRBJ2-2; D is unclear. V gave up 1 base and J gave up 4 bases, with 7 bases separating them. The CDR3 totals 13 residues. Germline V gene data show CDR1 as GTSNPN and CDR2 as SVGIG (reference sequence). CDR3 sequence: CAWSGTGTGELFF. The CDR3 DNA follows: TGTGCCTGGAGTGGTACGGGCACCGGGGAGCTGTTTTTT.

V gene TRBV27 combines with J gene TRBJ2-7; tentatively, D is TRBD2 (6 bases). Germline V gene lookup returns CDR1 MNHEY and CDR2 SMNVEV (reference sequence). This CDR3 has 15 amino acids. V dropped 1 base and J dropped 4 bases, with 14 bases sitting between them. The CDR3 is CASSLFSGSGYEQYF. CDR3 nucleotide sequence: TGTGCCAGCAGTTTATTTTCCGGGAGCGGGTACGAGCAGTACTTC.

This chain connects TRBV25-1 to TRBJ1-4; D not certain. CDR3 size: 13 residues. Between the trimmed V and J ends, which lost 6 bases and 5 bases, there was a span of 10 bases. Germline-derived CDR1 and CDR2 are MGHDK and SYGVNS. The CDR3 region is CASRPGWNEKLFF. The CDR3 coding sequence is TGTGCCAGCAGACCCGGCTGGAATGAAAAACTGTTTTTT.

This CDR3 reads CASSTTGGAGEKLFF. The CDR3, as DNA: TGTGCCAGCAGTACCACGGGGGGTGCCGGTGAAAAACTGTTTTTT. V and J are TRBV28 and TRBJ1-4, with D perhaps matching TRBD1 (5 bases). The CDR3 is 15 residues long. V lost 5 bases to trimming and J lost 7 bases, with 17 bases between them. Germline CDR1 and CDR2: MDHEN and SYDVKM.

The V and J genes are TRBV4-1 and TRBJ1-5; D unclear. Trimming left V 0 bases short and J 2 bases short, with 14 bases between. The CDR3 consists of 17 residues. CDR1 and CDR2 (germline): MGHRA, YSYEKL. The CDR3 region has the DNA TGCGCCAGCAGCCAAGATCTGTTTGGGGTGGGCAATCAGCCCCAGCATTTT. Residues: CASSQDLFGVGNQPQHF.

This rearrangement joins TRBV29-1 to TRBJ2-1, with D perhaps matching TRBD1 or TRBD2 (7 bases each). V was clipped by 3 bases and J by 7 bases, with 16 bases between them. This CDR3 is built from 14 residues. Germline values: CDR1 SQVTM, CDR2 ANQGSEA. Here the CDR3 DNA reads TGCAGCGTTGACAATGGTCAGGGGGGGAATGAGCAGTTCTTC. Encoded protein: CSVDNGQGGNEQFF.

The rearrangement uses TRBV2 and TRBJ1-1; a possible D gene is TRBD1 (6 bases). The CDR3 runs to 14 residues. Trimming left V 6 bases short and J 1 base short, with 12 bases between. Per the germline V gene, CDR1 is SNHLY and CDR2 is FYNNEI. CDR3 bases: TGTGCCAGCAGCACCCTACAGGGGAACACTGAAGCTTTCTTT. Protein sequence: CASSTLQGNTEAFF.

About this clone itself: The same CDR3 arises from other DNA sequences in this sample as well. This chain joins TRBV18 and TRBJ1-1, with D uncertain. The CDR3 is made up of 13 amino acids. Per the germline V gene, CDR1 is KGHSH and CDR2 is LQKENI. V was cut by 0 bases and J by 2 bases, with 4 bases left in between. The CDR3 reads CASSPPRNTEAFF. DNA for the CDR3: TGTGCCAGCTCACCACCACGTAACACTGAAGCTTTCTTT.